This T cell receptor (beta chain) was identified in a study of T cells in Graves' hyperthyroidism and ophthalmopathy. Regarding the study as a whole: Median prediction lead before ophthalmopathy onset was 5 to 7 months with the model. Blood samples included most of the expanded thyroid clonotypes exceeding 0.001.

Amplification of TCR beta CDR3 regions was performed using RNA transcripts as template. The HTBI primer set served for first-round RT-PCR of the TCR CDR3. TCRdb re-derived calls from the multiplex PCR reads in MiXCR, one entry per CDR3 protein. The sample has hundreds of thousands of distinct CDR3 sequences, roughly 15% seen once. Per germline, CDR1 SQVTM and CDR2 ANQGSEA. The V end lost 7 bases, the J end lost 1 base, and 13 bases lay between the germline ends. The CDR3 contains 13 residues. In the ophthalmopathy cohort, Clinical Activity Score was at least 3, NOSPECS grade at least 4, and duration under 3 months. Orbital computed tomography and thyroid ultrasound, together with serum TRAb and thyroxine and clinical symptoms, were used for diagnoses. This clonotype has only a few counts. What it binds is not known.

This clonotype was sampled from a woman in her forties with Graves' ophthalmopathy. The chain uses TRBV29-1 and TRBJ1-2, with D possibly matching TRBD1 (6 bases). The sample taken for sequencing was blood. Here the CDR3 DNA reads TGCAGCGCCCCGGACAGAAATAACTATGGCTACACCTTC. It codes for CSAPDRNNYGYTF.